The clone carrying this T cell receptor (beta chain) was observed many times. This record belongs to a study of T cells in Graves' hyperthyroidism and ophthalmopathy. Lactation, pregnancy, other autoimmune disease or uncontrolled infection led to exclusion of patients. RNA transcripts were the template for amplifying TCR beta CDR3 regions. First-round RT-PCR of the TCR CDR3 relied on the HTBI primer set. TCRdb reprocessed the multiplex PCR reads with MiXCR, giving one entry per CDR3 protein. Of 410,000 or so distinct CDR3 sequences listed, under 15% were seen once; the top ten hold 13%. CDR3 size: 14 residues. Per the germline V gene, CDR1 is DFQATT and CDR2 is SNEGSKA (reference sequence). J gave up 6 bases and V 0 bases, and 4 bases lay outside the gene matches.

Sample: blood. V and J are TRBV20-1 and TRBJ1-5, with TRBD1 matching over 8 bases. The clonotype comes from a man between 18 and 35 years old with Graves' ophthalmopathy. CDR3 nucleotide sequence: TGCAGTGCTAGAGAAGGACAGGGCGGTCAGCCCCAGCATTTT. Translation gives CSAREGQGGQPQHF.